This entry lists 6 T cell receptor beta chains sequenced from one sample in a study of cytomegalovirus exposure and HLA in healthy donors. Profiling relied on immunoSEQ multiplex PCR, and the TCRdb table lists in-frame clones only, not all of them. The data show over 110,000 clones, roughly 86% seen once. The material sequenced was PBMCs. The receptors originated from a man younger than 35 in good health and CMV-seropositive.

This clone was recorded only once. The chain recombines TRBV18 with TRBJ2-3; 8 bases agree with TRBD2. V shed 0 bases, J shed 2 bases, and the junction held 4 bases outside the gene matches. This CDR3 contains 16 residues. CDR1 and CDR2 from the germline V gene are KGHSH and LQKENI. The CDR3 sequence is CASSPPAGANTDTQYF. The CDR3 region has the DNA TGTGCCAGCTCACCACCAGCGGGGGCCAACACAGATACGCAGTATTTT.

This clone has a handful of counts. The V call is TRBV25-1, the J call TRBJ1-2, with D possibly matching TRBD1 (5 bases). CDR3 length: 12 amino acids. Trimming left V 1 base short and J 7 bases short, with 7 bases between. Germline loops: CDR1 MGHDK, CDR2 SYGVNS. Here the CDR3 reads CASSESGGGYTF. CDR3 DNA sequence: TGTGCCAGCAGTGAATCGGGGGGTGGCTACACCTTC.

The J gene is TRBJ2-7, the V gene TRBV5-1; tentatively, D is TRBD2 (5 bases). The germline gives CDR1 SGHRS, CDR2 YFSETQ. This CDR3 is built from 16 residues. Trimming removed 3 bases at V and 7 bases at J, with 23 bases between. CDR3 bases: TGCGCCAGCAGCTCCGAGGCCGGGTCAGACCGGGGAGAGCAGTACTTC. Its protein is CASSSEAGSDRGEQYF.

The chain recombines TRBV11-3 with TRBJ2-7, with TRBD2 identical over 10 bases. The germline V gene encodes CDR1 SGHNT and CDR2 YENEEA. The CDR3 runs 15 residues. The ends lost 4 bases at V and 0 bases at J; junction bases unmatched: 3. The CDR3 sequence: CASSSSGSHSYEQYF. CDR3 sequence (DNA): TGTGCCAGCAGCTCTAGCGGGAGCCACTCCTACGAGCAGTACTTC.

J is TRBJ2-3 and V is TRBV7-2, with D perhaps matching TRBD1 (5 bases). V gave up 1 base and J gave up 3 bases, with 11 bases separating them. CDR3 length: 15 amino acids. Germline CDR1 and CDR2: SGHTA and FQGNSA. This CDR3 is CASSLGGQPTDTQYF. In DNA, the CDR3 is TGTGCCAGCAGCTTAGGGGGCCAGCCTACAGATACGCAGTATTTT.

CDR3 nucleotides: TGTGCCAGCAGCCTCGGACAGCAATATGGCTACACCTTC. Its protein is CASSLGQQYGYTF. The gene calls are TRBV7-2 and TRBJ1-2; possible D gene TRBD1, 6 bases. This CDR3 region has 13 residues. Germline V CDR1 and CDR2: SGHTA, FQGNSA. Trimming stripped 5 bases from V and 5 bases from J, with 12 bases between.